Given below is one TCR beta chain in context. CDR1 SGHTA and CDR2 FQGTGA come from the germline V gene. The ends lost 5 bases at V and 7 bases at J; junction bases unmatched: 5. CDR3 length: 15 amino acids. The sample belongs to a study of PD-1 blockade in classical Hodgkin lymphoma. Relapses following autologous stem cell transplantation were seen in all patients, with brentuximab vedotin exposure varying. Clones were sequenced by immunoSEQ multiplex PCR, and TCRdb holds only the in-frame ones, with some missing. The table includes roughly 62,000 clones, roughly 88% detected once. The V gene is TRBV7-3, the J gene TRBJ2-1; 13 bases map to TRBD2. This sequence was found in a human donor with classical Hodgkin lymphoma. Sequencing was performed on peripheral blood mononuclear cells (PBMCs), taken at baseline. This CDR3 is CASSQTSGGINEQFF. CDR3 sequence (DNA): TGTGCCAGCAGCCAGACTAGCGGGGGGATAAATGAGCAGTTCTTC.